Each of the 32 T cell receptor beta chains below was sequenced from the same sample in a study of cytomegalovirus exposure and HLA in healthy donors. Vbeta (60) and Jbeta (13) primers were used in the PCR. Profiled with immunoSEQ multiplex PCR; TCRdb holds only in-frame clones, not every one. The repertoire holds approximately 170,000 clones, with approximately 80% as singletons. Sequenced: PBMCs. These receptors came from a female donor in good health and CMV-seronegative.

The rearrangement joins TRBV5-4 to TRBJ2-7; a possible D gene is TRBD1 (5 bases). CDR1 is SGHNT and CDR2 is YYREEE in the germline V gene (reference sequence). The CDR3 is 17 residues long. Between the trimmed V and J ends, which lost 3 bases and 4 bases, there was a span of 23 bases. CDR3 loop: CASSSWVGQGLGYEQYF. CDR3 DNA: TGTGCCAGCAGCTCTTGGGTGGGTCAGGGCTTGGGTTACGAGCAGTACTTC.

V and J are TRBV6-6 and TRBJ1-5; no reliable D call. CDR1 MNHNY and CDR2 SVGAGI come from the germline V gene (reference sequence). With 8 bases removed from V and 6 bases from J, the gap between germline ends came to 17 bases. CDR3 length equals 14 residues. DNA of the CDR3: TGTGCCAGCTGCCCCGCCACGCACGGTCAGCCCCAGCATTTT. Residues: CASCPATHGQPQHF.

J is TRBJ1-2 and V is TRBV11-2; TRBD1 matches 7 bases. The CDR3 covers 14 residues. Trimming removed 1 base from V and 6 bases from J; junction bases left unmatched: 5. CDR1 SGHAT and CDR2 FQNNGV come from the germline V gene. The CDR3 region has the DNA TGTGCCAGCAGCTTAGGACAGGGCCAGCATGGCTACACCTTC. Translating gives CASSLGQGQHGYTF.

This chain joins TRBV6-1 and TRBJ2-5; possibly TRBD2 for D (6 bases). V lost 8 bases to trimming and J lost 5 bases, with 18 bases between them. CDR1 is MNHNS, CDR2 SASEGT, per germline. The CDR3 has 14 amino acids. CDR3 nucleotides: TGTGCCAGCGAGTCGGGAGAGGTAGGGGAGACCCAGTACTTC. Its translation: CASESGEVGETQYF.

The gene calls are TRBV30 and TRBJ2-1; possibly TRBD1 for D (6 bases). V lost 0 bases and J lost 9, with 9 bases in between. Germline assignment: CDR1 GTSNPN and CDR2 SVGIG (reference sequence). The CDR3 contains 12 residues. The CDR3 sequence: CAWSVGDTEQFF. The CDR3 coding sequence is TGTGCCTGGAGTGTGGGGGACACTGAGCAGTTCTTC. The full variable domain, rest sourced from reference TRBV30 and TRBJ2-1, is SQTIHQWPATLVQPVGSPLSLECTVEGTSNPNLYWYRQAAGRGLQLLFYSVGIGQISSEVPQNLSASRPQDRQFILSSKKLLLSDSGFYLCAWSVGDTEQFFGPGTRLTVL.

The genes are TRBV7-2 and TRBJ1-2; possible D gene TRBD1, 6 bases. This CDR3 spans 13 amino acids. CDR1 and CDR2 from the germline V gene are SGHTA and FQGNSA. The ends were cut back, 5 bases at V and 6 bases at J, with 13 bases in the middle. Here the CDR3 DNA reads TGTGCCAGCAGCGCCTGGAACAGGGATGGCTACACCTTC. Residues: CASSAWNRDGYTF. Full variable domain (outside the CDR3, taken from reference TRBV7-2 and TRBJ1-2): GAGVSQSPSNKVTEKGKDVELRCDPISGHTALYWYRQSLGQGLEFLIYFQGNSAPDKSGLPSDRFSAERTGGSVSTLTIQRTQQEDSAVYLCASSAWNRDGYTFGSGTRLTVV.

The chain uses TRBV2 and TRBJ1-6; the D gene is possibly TRBD1 (6 bases). The CDR3 has 15 residues. The germline V gene encodes CDR1 SNHLY and CDR2 FYNNEI. V shed 3 bases and J shed 9 bases, with 15 bases lying between them. The CDR3 is CASSEGQGYGSPLHF. In nucleotides, the CDR3 is TGTGCCAGCAGTGAGGGGCAGGGGTACGGTTCACCCCTCCACTTT.

The V call is TRBV19, the J call TRBJ1-5; D might be TRBD1 (5 bases). The germline V gene has CDR1 LNHDA and CDR2 SQIVND (reference sequence). The CDR3 extends over 15 amino acids. Deletions cut 10 bases from V and 0 bases from J, with 16 bases between. The CDR3 region is CATWAGGYSNQPQHF. The DNA of the CDR3 is TGTGCCACCTGGGCCGGGGGATATAGCAATCAGCCCCAGCATTTT.

This clone was detected only a few times. V is TRBV4-2 and J is TRBJ1-3, with 7 positions matching TRBD1. The junction had 6 bases not matched to a gene; V was cut back by 7 bases and J by 3 bases. From germline, CDR1 is LGHNA and CDR2 YNFKEQ. The CDR3 spans 14 residues. The CDR3 sequence: CASTPDRVGNTIYF. CDR3 nucleotides: TGTGCCAGCACCCCCGACAGGGTTGGAAACACCATATATTTT.

This chain joins TRBV10-3 and TRBJ2-2, with TRBD1 identical over 10 bases. This CDR3 has 15 residues. Germline loops: CDR1 ENHRY, CDR2 SYGVKD. V gave up 8 bases and J gave up 8 bases; unmatched junction bases: 11. For the CDR3, the DNA is TGTGCCATCTCGTCCGGGACAGGGGTCGGAGGGGAGCTGTTTTTT. It is translated as CAISSGTGVGGELFF.

The rearrangement uses TRBV28 and TRBJ2-1; D is uncertain. V lost 4 bases and J lost 9, with 13 bases in between. The germline V gene has CDR1 MDHEN and CDR2 SYDVKM. This CDR3 contains 13 residues. CDR3 DNA: TGTGCCAGCAGTTCGCGAGGAAAGCTTGAGCAGTTCTTC. Its protein product is CASSSRGKLEQFF.

The chain couples TRBV9 to TRBJ2-3; TRBD2 matches at 11 bases. Germline CDR1 is SGDLS and CDR2 is YYNGEE. Losses at the gene ends were 0 bases for V and 5 bases for J; bases not matched to a gene: 8. This CDR3 spans 17 amino acids. The CDR3 DNA sequence: TGTGCCAGCAGCGTAGGTCTAGCGGGGGGAAGTGAAGATACGCAGTATTTT. It is translated as CASSVGLAGGSEDTQYF.

The J gene is TRBJ1-5, the V gene TRBV11-2; maybe TRBD1 (5 bases). Trimming removed 4 bases from V and 1 base from J, with 17 bases in between. CDR1 SGHAT and CDR2 FQNNGV come from the germline V gene. This CDR3 has 17 residues. CDR3 in DNA: TGTGCCAGCAGCTCTTGGTCGGGGGTACCGAGCAATCAGCCCCAGCATTTT. It yields the protein CASSSWSGVPSNQPQHF. Based on the CDR3 plus reference TRBV11-2 and TRBJ1-5, the full variable domain is EAGVAQSPRYKIIEKRQSVAFWCNPISGHATLYWYQQILGQGPKLLIQFQNNGVVDDSQLPKDRFSAERLKGVDSTLKIQPAKLEDSAVYLCASSSWSGVPSNQPQHFGDGTRLSIL.

The chain uses TRBV9 and TRBJ2-7; the D gene is possibly TRBD1 (6 bases). This CDR3 has 14 amino acids. CDR1 and CDR2 (germline): SGDLS, YYNGEE. Trimming shortened V by 8 bases and J by 1 base, and 16 bases separated the two germline ends. This CDR3 reads CASARDTGSYEQYF. The CDR3 region has the DNA TGTGCCAGTGCCCGGGACACGGGGTCCTACGAGCAGTACTTC. The whole variable domain, filled in from reference TRBV9 and TRBJ2-7, reads DSGVTQTPKHLITATGQRVTLRCSPRSGDLSVYWYQQSLDQGLQFLIQYYNGEERAKGNILERFSAQQFPDLHSELNLSSLELGDSALYFCASARDTGSYEQYFGPGTRLTVT.

Comments on this clone: At the DNA level, this CDR3 is encoded by other sequences in the same sample as well. The V and J genes are TRBV4-2 and TRBJ1-3, with D unclear. The V gene's germline CDR1 is LGHNA and CDR2 YNFKEQ. V gave up 4 bases and J gave up 4 bases, with 8 bases separating them. The CDR3 is made up of 13 amino acids. Here the CDR3 reads CASSPSGGNTIYF. CDR3 nucleotides: TGTGCCAGCAGCCCTTCTGGCGGAAACACCATATATTTT.

This chain joins TRBV2 and TRBJ1-1; 11 bases are a match to TRBD1. Germline assignment: CDR1 SNHLY and CDR2 FYNNEI. The CDR3 runs to 13 residues. V lost 8 bases and J lost 4; bases outside the gene matches: 3. In DNA, the CDR3 is TGTGCCAGCGGGGGGACAGGGGGCACTGAAGCTTTCTTT. Amino acid sequence: CASGGTGGTEAFF.

The chain is built from TRBV28 and TRBJ2-7; 10 positions agree with TRBD1. The germline V gene encodes CDR1 MDHEN and CDR2 SYDVKM. The junction had 8 bases not matched to a gene; V was cut back by 6 bases and J by 6 bases. This CDR3 region has 14 residues. DNA of the CDR3: TGTGCCAGCAGGTCCGGGACAGGGGAATCCGAGCAGTACTTC. This codes for CASRSGTGESEQYF.

In this sample, this clone turned up once. The chain joins TRBV6-6 to TRBJ2-2; 8 nucleotides agree with TRBD2. Germline CDR1 and CDR2: MNHNY and SVGAGI (reference sequence). The trim removed 6 bases at V and 6 bases at J, leaving 9 bases unmatched. This CDR3 is built from 15 residues. The CDR3 sequence: CASSTGGPRAGELFF. The CDR3, as DNA: TGTGCCAGCAGCACGGGAGGGCCGAGGGCCGGGGAGCTGTTTTTT.

The rearrangement links TRBV18 to TRBJ2-7; 12 nucleotides align to TRBD1. The CDR3 contains 16 residues. Germline assignment: CDR1 KGHSH and CDR2 LQKENI. V lost 0 bases to trimming and J lost 6 bases; unmatched junction nucleotides: 6. The CDR3 loop is CASSPPGTGGRSEQYF. The CDR3 DNA reads TGTGCCAGCTCACCACCGGGGACAGGGGGCCGTAGCGAGCAGTACTTC. Drawing the rest from reference TRBV18 and TRBJ2-7, the complete variable domain is NAGVMQNPRHLVRRRGQEARLRCSPMKGHSHVYWYRQLPEEGLKFMVYLQKENIIDESGMPKERFSAEFPKEGPSILRIQQVVRGDSAAYFCASSPPGTGGRSEQYFGPGTRLTVT.

The chain couples TRBV4-1 to TRBJ1-1, with TRBD1 as a possible D gene (5 bases). This CDR3 spans 16 amino acids. Trimming pared 0 bases from V and 11 bases from J, leaving 22 bases between. Per the germline V gene, CDR1 is MGHRA and CDR2 is YSYEKL. CDR3 protein: CASSQDIGFFQGAAFF. The CDR3, as DNA: TGCGCCAGCAGCCAAGATATTGGGTTTTTTCAGGGCGCTGCTTTCTTT.

This sequence joins TRBV10-3 and TRBJ2-5, with 7 bases matching TRBD1. V was pared by 10 bases and J by 3 bases, with 2 bases of the junction left unmatched. Germline loops: CDR1 ENHRY, CDR2 SYGVKD. This CDR3 spans 11 amino acids. The CDR3 nucleotides are TGTGCCACTCAGGGGGAAGAGACCCAGTACTTC. It specifies CATQGEETQYF.

This chain joins TRBV9 and TRBJ1-5; D perhaps matches TRBD1 (5 bases). Germline-derived CDR1 and CDR2 are SGDLS and YYNGEE. The V end was cut by 4 bases, the J end by 0 bases, with 11 bases between. CDR3 length: 15 residues. CDR3 in amino acids: CASSRQGYSNQPQHF. DNA of the CDR3: TGTGCCAGCAGCAGGCAGGGCTATAGCAATCAGCCCCAGCATTTT.

This chain uses TRBV6-1 with TRBJ1-2; no definite D call. Trimming stripped 6 bases from V and 3 bases from J, with 8 bases between. Germline-derived CDR1 and CDR2 are MNHNS and SASEGT. The CDR3 loop spans 12 amino acids. The CDR3 nucleotides are TGTGCCAGCAGCCCTCCGGACTATGGCTACACCTTC. Translating gives CASSPPDYGYTF.

This chain connects TRBV6-5 to TRBJ2-7, with 7 bases fitting TRBD2. CDR3 size: 15 residues. Germline V gene lookup returns CDR1 MNHEY and CDR2 SVGAGI. J gave up 2 bases and V 0 bases, and 4 bases lay outside the gene matches. In DNA, the CDR3 is TGTGCCAGCAGTTACTCAGCGGGACGACCCTACGAGCAGTACTTC. It specifies CASSYSAGRPYEQYF.

This chain joins TRBV2 and TRBJ2-3; TRBD2 agrees at 8 bases. This CDR3 is 16 amino acids long. Germline CDR1 and CDR2: SNHLY and FYNNEI. The ends lost 6 bases at V and 5 bases at J; junction bases unmatched: 13. The CDR3 sequence is CASSQTRTSRGDTQYF. The CDR3 DNA sequence: TGTGCCAGCAGCCAAACCCGGACTAGCCGGGGAGATACGCAGTATTTT.

This rearrangement joins TRBV10-3 to TRBJ2-5; D is unclear. The end of the DNA is better explained by TRBJ2-7, so the J call may be wrong. Germline-derived CDR1 and CDR2 are ENHRY and SYGVKD. The CDR3 is 14 amino acids. The CDR3, as DNA: TGTGCCATCAGTGATAGCCGGAACGGCAACGAGCAGTACTTC. This codes for CAISDSRNGNEQYF.

This chain links TRBV7-9 with TRBJ2-7, with D uncertain. The germline V gene has CDR1 SEHNR and CDR2 FQNEAQ (reference sequence). The CDR3 length is 13 residues. Trimming cost V 1 base and J 7 bases, with 11 bases left between them. The CDR3 region has the DNA TGTGCCAGCAGCTTAGGAGTTATCAGGGAGCAGTACTTC. As protein: CASSLGVIREQYF.

This clone was found once. The chain recombines TRBV2 with TRBJ1-2; tentatively, D is TRBD1 (5 bases). The CDR3 spans 12 residues. Trimming took off 2 bases at V and 8 bases at J, with 9 bases between the two ends. The germline CDR1 and CDR2 sequences are SNHLY and FYNNEI. The CDR3 DNA sequence: TGTGCCAGCAGTGAACAGGGTTGGGGCTACACCTTC. The encoded protein is CASSEQGWGYTF.

The gene calls are TRBV7-8 and TRBJ1-1; D remains ambiguous. This CDR3 comprises 15 residues. Germline V gene lookup returns CDR1 SGHVS and CDR2 FQNEAQ. The ends were cut back, 1 base at V and 0 bases at J, with 9 bases in the middle. CDR3 bases: TGTGCCAGCAGCTTAGATAGAGTCATGAACACTGAAGCTTTCTTT. Amino acids: CASSLDRVMNTEAFF.

This rearrangement joins TRBV30 to TRBJ2-5, with 7 bases identical to TRBD2. CDR1 and CDR2 (germline): GTSNPN, SVGIG (reference sequence). J gave up 3 bases and V 3 bases, and 13 bases lay outside the gene matches. This CDR3 spans 16 amino acids. The CDR3 loop is CAWRQGEGLLKETQYF. DNA of the CDR3: TGTGCCTGGAGACAAGGAGAGGGACTACTCAAAGAGACCCAGTACTTC.

The chain links TRBV6-5 to TRBJ1-2; TRBD1 matches 8 bases. The V segment lost 2 bases and the J segment 6 bases; nucleotides outside the gene matches: 5. Germline CDR1 and CDR2: MNHEY and SVGAGI. This CDR3 is built from 14 residues. CDR3 sequence reads: CASSYGGQGHGYTF. The CDR3 DNA sequence: TGTGCCAGCAGTTACGGAGGACAGGGTCATGGCTACACCTTC.

The V and J genes are TRBV7-8 and TRBJ2-5; D is undetermined. Germline assignment: CDR1 SGHVS and CDR2 FQNEAQ. CDR3 length equals 13 residues. Trimming cost V 5 bases and J 5 bases, with 12 bases left between them. DNA of the CDR3: TGTGCCAGCAGCAACGCGCGGTCCGAGACCCAGTACTTC. This sequence encodes CASSNARSETQYF.